Below are 20 T cell receptor beta chains sequenced from a single sample in a study of cytomegalovirus exposure and HLA in healthy donors (dated by TCRdb to the late 2010s). The library was built by means of the immunoSEQ multiplex PCR assay. The multiplex PCR relied on a mix of 60 forward primers for TCR Vbeta segments and 13 reverse primers for TCR Jbeta segments. The table comes from immuneACCESS by way of TCRdb, which keeps in-frame sequences with V and J called. Part of the clones is missing from these tables; in studies checked, under half for an unresolved V gene and the rest for unknown reasons. Recorded for this sample are 95,000 to 110,000 clones; 70% to 80% of them occurred a single time. The ten largest clones take up roughly 2.3% of the sample. Sequences were obtained from PBMCs. The source of these receptors is a man aged 18 to 35 in good health and CMV-seronegative.

The chain combines TRBV29-1 with TRBJ2-4; 10 nucleotides agree with TRBD1. CDR3 length: 11 amino acids. J was trimmed by 8 bases and V by 6 bases; bases with no gene match: 1. Per the germline V gene, CDR1 is SQVTM and CDR2 is ANQGSEA. The CDR3 coding sequence is TGCAGCGTGGACAGGGGGGACATTCAGTACTTC. Translating it yields CSVDRGDIQYF.

This clone has only one observation. The CDR3: CASSQDPVGRGGSYEQYF. The CDR3 DNA sequence: TGCGCCAGCAGCCAAGATCCCGTTGGGCGGGGGGGCTCCTACGAGCAGTACTTC. The chain employs TRBV4-3 and TRBJ2-5; 9 nucleotides line up with TRBD2. The better agreement between TRBJ2-7 and the DNA end casts doubt on the J call. The CDR3 is 18 residues long. Germline CDR1 reads LGHNA; CDR2 reads YSLEER.

CDR3 sequence: CATAKSLSYEQYF. The CDR3 DNA follows: TGTGCCACTGCGAAGTCGCTCTCCTACGAGCAGTACTTC. V and J are TRBV28 and TRBJ2-7; D is unresolved. Between the trimmed V and J ends, which lost 10 bases and 0 bases, there was a span of 13 bases. Germline V gene sequence: CDR1 MDHEN, CDR2 SYDVKM. The CDR3 length is 13 residues.

This rearrangement joins TRBV19 to TRBJ1-2, with D perhaps matching TRBD1 (5 bases). The CDR3 has 15 amino acids. The germline V gene encodes CDR1 LNHDA and CDR2 SQIVND (reference sequence). With 4 bases removed from V and 5 bases from J, the gap between germline ends came to 17 bases. CDR3 coding DNA: TGTGCCAGTAGTACCCCCAGGGTCCGCGCATATGGCTACACCTTC. Translation gives CASSTPRVRAYGYTF.

This clone was detected only a few times. V usage is TRBV7-8 and J usage is TRBJ1-5, with TRBD1 identical over 7 bases. Germline loops: CDR1 SGHVS, CDR2 FQNEAQ. V trimming: 1 base; J trimming: 3 bases; junction bases outside the gene matches: 6. This CDR3 comprises 16 residues. The CDR3 spells CASSLGGTVFNQPQHF. Here the CDR3 DNA reads TGTGCCAGCAGCTTAGGGGGGACAGTCTTCAATCAGCCCCAGCATTTT.

This chain uses TRBV14 with TRBJ2-7; 7 bases match TRBD1. The CDR3 extends over 15 amino acids. The J segment lost 1 base and the V segment lost 2 bases, leaving 5 bases of the junction unmatched. Germline V gene sequence: CDR1 SGHDN, CDR2 FVKESK. The CDR3 nucleotides read TGTGCCAGCAGCCAAAAAAGGGGGCGATCCTACGAGCAGTACTTC. As protein: CASSQKRGRSYEQYF.

CDR3 residues: CASSSASTSSGNTIYF. The CDR3 nucleotides are TGTGCCAGCAGCTCCGCTTCGACAAGTTCTGGAAACACCATATATTTT. The chain joins TRBV7-9 to TRBJ1-3; D not resolved. Germline V gene sequence: CDR1 SEHNR, CDR2 FQNEAQ (reference sequence). V shed 4 bases and J shed 1 base, with 14 bases lying between them. The CDR3 is 16 amino acids.

Worth noting for this clone: One end of the junction fails to match germline, which may point to a read error. The chain links TRBV7-3 to TRBJ2-3; tentative D call: TRBD2 (5 bases). The CDR3 is 11 amino acids. Germline CDR1 and CDR2: SGHTA and FQGTGA. The CDR3: CASSLGDAQYF. The CDR3 nucleotides are TGTGCCAGCAGCTTGGGAGATGCGCAGTATTTT.

This clone was seen only a few times. This sequence joins TRBV5-6 and TRBJ1-4; D remains unclear. This CDR3 contains 16 residues. CDR1 and CDR2 from the germline V gene are SGHDT and YYEEEE. Trimming pared 1 base from V and 0 bases from J, leaving 10 bases between. CDR3 protein: CASSLNRVATNEKLFF. The CDR3 DNA reads as TGTGCCAGCAGCTTGAATCGGGTCGCAACTAATGAAAAACTGTTTTTT.

The chain employs TRBV27 and TRBJ2-2; perhaps TRBD1 as D (5 bases). Trimming took 5 bases from V and 6 from J, leaving 7 bases between them. The CDR3 has 12 amino acids. Germline V gene sequence: CDR1 MNHEY, CDR2 SMNVEV (reference sequence). In DNA form, the CDR3 reads TGTGCCAGCAGTGCAGGGTCCGGGGAGCTGTTTTTT. Translation gives CASSAGSGELFF.

CDR3 nucleotide sequence: TGTGCCAGCAGCCTTGGGACAGATGTAGCCAAAAACATTCAGTACTTC. Its translation is CASSLGTDVAKNIQYF. The chain uses TRBV5-4 and TRBJ2-4; 7 nucleotides line up with TRBD1. This CDR3 has 16 residues. In germline, CDR1 is SGHNT, CDR2 YYREEE (reference sequence). With 4 bases clipped from V and 0 bases from J, the junction kept 7 bases outside the gene matches.

CDR3 sequence: CASSLGVGGLVEQYF. In DNA form, the CDR3 reads TGTGCCAGCAGTTTGGGGGTCGGGGGACTGGTCGAGCAGTACTTC. The chain has TRBV27 and TRBJ2-7; perhaps TRBD2 as D (6 bases). V was clipped by 3 bases and J by 6 bases, with 18 bases between them. The CDR3 extends over 15 amino acids. The germline V gene has CDR1 MNHEY and CDR2 SMNVEV (reference sequence).

This clone was picked up a small number of times. Only one base separates this from a far larger clonotype, so it likely reflects a read error. This chain connects TRBV7-9 to TRBJ1-5, with 11 bases that match TRBD1. The CDR3 length is 16 residues. V dropped 5 bases and J dropped 5; count of bases not matched to a gene: 8. CDR1 SEHNR and CDR2 FQNEAQ come from the germline V gene (reference sequence). CDR3 loop: CASSQETGQGDQPQHF. The CDR3 DNA reads as TGTGCCAGCAGCCAAGAAACGGGACAGGGGGATCAGCCCCAGCATTTT.

The sample holds a few counts of this clone. This chain links TRBV7-8 with TRBJ2-7, with 11 bases identical to TRBD2. The V segment lost 0 bases and the J segment 3 bases; nucleotides outside the gene matches: 4. The CDR3 sequence is 16 residues long. Germline-derived CDR1 and CDR2 are SGHVS and FQNEAQ. CDR3 region: CASSLATGTSGYEQYF. The CDR3 DNA follows: TGTGCCAGCAGCTTAGCCACCGGGACTAGCGGCTACGAGCAGTACTTC.

J is TRBJ2-4 and V is TRBV28; unclear D gene. V was clipped by 4 bases and J by 0 bases, with 10 bases between them. The CDR3 contains 15 residues. Germline-derived CDR1 and CDR2 are MDHEN and SYDVKM. CDR3: CASSSGFLAKNIQYF. DNA for the CDR3: TGTGCCAGCAGTTCAGGCTTTCTAGCCAAAAACATTCAGTACTTC.

The chain employs TRBV11-2 and TRBJ1-1, with unresolved D. Germline CDR1 reads SGHAT; CDR2 reads FQNNGV. V was trimmed by 5 bases and J by 7 bases, leaving 8 bases between them. The CDR3 loop spans 11 amino acids. The CDR3 spells CASSAGSEAFF. The CDR3, as DNA: TGTGCCAGCAGCGCGGGCAGTGAAGCTTTCTTT.

V and J are TRBV27 and TRBJ2-7; D is ambiguous. The V and J ends lost 2 bases and 3 bases respectively, with 14 bases between them. From germline, CDR1 is MNHEY and CDR2 SMNVEV (reference sequence). The CDR3 totals 15 residues. In nucleotides, the CDR3 is TGTGCCAGCAGTTTAGGTGGCAGTATTAACTACGAGCAGTACTTC. Protein: CASSLGGSINYEQYF.

The gene calls are TRBV5-1 and TRBJ2-1, with D perhaps matching TRBD1 (6 bases). V lost 4 bases and J 6 bases, leaving 14 bases between the germline ends. Germline V gene lookup returns CDR1 SGHRS and CDR2 YFSETQ. This CDR3 has 14 residues. This CDR3 is CASSPNGTPNEQFF. In nucleotides, the CDR3 is TGCGCCAGCAGCCCTAACGGGACACCCAATGAGCAGTTCTTC. Full variable domain (rest looked up from reference TRBV5-1 and TRBJ2-1): KAGVTQTPRYLIKTRGQQVTLSCSPISGHRSVSWYQQTPGQGLQFLFEYFSETQRNKGNFPGRFSGRQFSNSRSEMNVSTLELGDSALYLCASSPNGTPNEQFFGPGTRLTVL.

The gene calls are TRBV2 and TRBJ1-2, with 7 positions matching TRBD1. J gave up 8 bases and V 7 bases, and 7 bases lay outside the gene matches. This CDR3 region has 12 residues. Germline CDR1 is SNHLY and CDR2 is FYNNEI. The CDR3 protein is CASNRGGGGYTF. CDR3 DNA: TGTGCCAGCAATCGAGGAGGGGGCGGCTACACCTTC. The whole variable domain, remainder taken from reference TRBV2 and TRBJ1-2, is EPEVTQTPSHQVTQMGQEVILRCVPISNHLYFYWYRQILGQKVEFLVSFYNNEISEKSEIFDDQFSVERPDGSNFTLKIRSTKLEDSAMYFCASNRGGGGYTFGSGTRLTVV.

The sample holds one count of this clone. Compared with germline, one end of the junction differs, possibly owing to a read error. The chain uses TRBV7-7 and TRBJ1-4; D possibly corresponds to TRBD1 (5 bases). The CDR3 covers 15 residues. Germline assignment: CDR1 SSHAT and CDR2 FNYEAQ (reference sequence). In nucleotides, the CDR3 is TGTGCTAGCAGCCCAGGGTTTGCAACTAATGAAAAACTGTTTTTT. Translation: CASSPGFATNEKLFF.